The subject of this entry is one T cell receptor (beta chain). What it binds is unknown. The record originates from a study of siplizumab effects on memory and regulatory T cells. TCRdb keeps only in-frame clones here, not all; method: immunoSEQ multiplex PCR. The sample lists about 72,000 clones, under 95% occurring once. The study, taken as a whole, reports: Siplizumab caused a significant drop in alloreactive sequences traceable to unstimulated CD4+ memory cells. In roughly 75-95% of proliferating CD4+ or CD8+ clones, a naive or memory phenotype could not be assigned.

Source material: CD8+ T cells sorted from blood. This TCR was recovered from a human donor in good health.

CDR3 region: CASSLGTSAYYEQYF. The DNA for the CDR3 is TGTGCCAGCAGCCTAGGGACTAGCGCCTACTACGAGCAGTACTTC. The chain recombines TRBV7-9 with TRBJ2-7, with 10 bases aligning to TRBD2. This CDR3 spans 15 amino acids. J lost 3 bases, V lost 5 bases, and 7 bases had no gene match. Germline V gene data show CDR1 as SEHNR and CDR2 as FQNEAQ (reference sequence).